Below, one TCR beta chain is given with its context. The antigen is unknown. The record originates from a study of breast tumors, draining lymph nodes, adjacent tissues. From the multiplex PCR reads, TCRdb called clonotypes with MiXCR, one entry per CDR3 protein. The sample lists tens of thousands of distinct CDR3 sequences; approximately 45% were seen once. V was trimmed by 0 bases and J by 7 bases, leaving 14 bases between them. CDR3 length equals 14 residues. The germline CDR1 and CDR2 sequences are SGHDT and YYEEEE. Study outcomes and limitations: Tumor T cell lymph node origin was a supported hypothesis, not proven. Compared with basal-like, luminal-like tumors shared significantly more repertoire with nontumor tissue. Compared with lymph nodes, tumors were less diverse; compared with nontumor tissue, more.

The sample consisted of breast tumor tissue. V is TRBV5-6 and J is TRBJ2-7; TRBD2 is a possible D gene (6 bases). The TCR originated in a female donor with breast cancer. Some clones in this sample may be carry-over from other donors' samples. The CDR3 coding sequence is TGTGCCAGCAGCTTGGGTCAACGGAGGGGTGAGCAGTACTTC. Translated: CASSLGQRRGEQYF. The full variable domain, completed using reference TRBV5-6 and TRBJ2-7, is DAGVTQSPTHLIKTRGQQVTLRCSPKSGHDTVSWYQQALGQGPQFIFQYYEEEERQRGNFPDRFSGHQFPNYSSELNVNALLLGDSALYLCASSLGQRRGEQYFGPGTRLTVT.